This T cell receptor (beta chain) was profiled in a study of blood T cell repertoires in COVID-19. Background on the study: PBMCs, B-cell-depleted T cells, or T cells provided the cDNA or gDNA that made up the material.

Data came from immunoSEQ multiplex PCR; TCRdb stores just in-frame clones and leaves some out. The profile shows about 100,000 clones, over 80% of them singletons. Trimming shortened V by 4 bases and J by 5 bases, and 8 bases separated the two germline ends. The germline V gene has CDR1 KGHDR and CDR2 SFDVKD. CDR3 length: 13 amino acids. The source is a man aged 65-85 years with active or convalescent COVID-19. Sequenced material: peripheral blood. V and J are TRBV24-1 and TRBJ2-1; D call uncertain. This CDR3 reads CATSDPTNNEQFF. In DNA, the CDR3 is TGTGCCACCAGTGACCCTACTAACAATGAGCAGTTCTTC.